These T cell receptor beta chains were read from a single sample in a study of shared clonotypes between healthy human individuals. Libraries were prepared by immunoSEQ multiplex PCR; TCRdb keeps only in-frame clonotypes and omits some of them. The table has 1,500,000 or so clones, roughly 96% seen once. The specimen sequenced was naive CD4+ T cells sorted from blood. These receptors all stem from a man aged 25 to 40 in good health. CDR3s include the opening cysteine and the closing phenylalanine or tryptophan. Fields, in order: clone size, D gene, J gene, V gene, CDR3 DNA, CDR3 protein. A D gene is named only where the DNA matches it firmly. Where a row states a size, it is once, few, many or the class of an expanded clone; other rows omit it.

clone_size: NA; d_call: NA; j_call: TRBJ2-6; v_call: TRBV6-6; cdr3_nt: TGTGCCAGCAGTTACTCGGCGGGGAGCGGGGCCAACGTCCTGACTTTC; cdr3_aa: CASSYSAGSGANVLTF
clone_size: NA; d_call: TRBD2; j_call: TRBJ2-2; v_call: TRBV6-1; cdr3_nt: TGTGCCAGCAGTGAAATTAGCGGGAGAAGGACCGGGGAGCTGTTTTTT; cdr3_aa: CASSEISGRRTGELFF
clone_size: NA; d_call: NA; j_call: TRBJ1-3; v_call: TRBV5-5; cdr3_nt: TGTGCCAGCAGCCGGCCCGGAGGGGGGGCTTTTGGAAACACCATATATTTT; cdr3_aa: CASSRPGGGAFGNTIYF
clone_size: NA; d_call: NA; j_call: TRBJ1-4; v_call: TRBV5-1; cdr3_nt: TGCGCCAGCAGCTCCAACGGGCAGGGCGGAGGGGAAAAACTGTTTTTT; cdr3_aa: CASSSNGQGGGEKLFF
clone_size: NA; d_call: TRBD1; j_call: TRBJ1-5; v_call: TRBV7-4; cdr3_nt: TGTGCCAGCACCTACAGGGGCCCTCCCAATCAGCCCCAGCATTTT; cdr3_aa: CASTYRGPPNQPQHF
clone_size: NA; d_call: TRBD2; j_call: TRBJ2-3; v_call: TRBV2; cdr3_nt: TGTGCCAGCAGACCGCTAGCGGGAGGGCCGGATACGCAGTATTTT; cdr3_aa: CASRPLAGGPDTQYF
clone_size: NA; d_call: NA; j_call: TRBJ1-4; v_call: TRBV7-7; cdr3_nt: TGTGCCAGCAGCCCATCAGGGTTAGGGGAAAAACTGTTTTTT; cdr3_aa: CASSPSGLGEKLFF
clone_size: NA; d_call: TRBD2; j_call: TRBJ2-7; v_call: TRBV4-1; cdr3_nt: TGCGCCAGCAGCCAAGTAGGAGCGGGGCCAGGAGCCTCCTACGAGCAGTACTTC; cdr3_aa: CASSQVGAGPGASYEQYF
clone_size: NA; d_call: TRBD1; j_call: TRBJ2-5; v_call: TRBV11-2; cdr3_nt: TGTGCCAGCAGCTTAGGGGACAGGGGGGTAGAGACCCAGTACTTC; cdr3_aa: CASSLGDRGVETQYF
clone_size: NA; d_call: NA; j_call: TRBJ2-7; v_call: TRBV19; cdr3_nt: TGTGCCAGTAGTGCATCCCACAGCTACGAGCAGTACTTC; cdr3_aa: CASSASHSYEQYF
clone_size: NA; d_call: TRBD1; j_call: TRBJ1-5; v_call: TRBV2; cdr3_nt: TGTGCCAGCAGGGGACAGGGCGGTCAGCCCCAGCATTTT; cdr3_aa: CASRGQGGQPQHF
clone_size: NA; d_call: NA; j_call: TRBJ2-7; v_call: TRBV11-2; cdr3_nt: TGTGCCAGCAGCTTATTGAGTCAGCTTTCCTACGAGCAGTACTTC; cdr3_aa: CASSLLSQLSYEQYF
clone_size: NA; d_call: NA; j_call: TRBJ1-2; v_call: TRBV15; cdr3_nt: TGTGCCACCAGCAGGGAAGCCTTCCTAGGCGGTAACTATGGCTACACCTTC; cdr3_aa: CATSREAFLGGNYGYTF
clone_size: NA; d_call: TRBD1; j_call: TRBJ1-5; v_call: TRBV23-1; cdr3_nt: TGCGCCAGCAGTCACCCCATAAAACAGGGGGAATCAGATAGCAATCAGCCCCAGCATTTT; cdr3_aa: CASSHPIKQGESDSNQPQHF
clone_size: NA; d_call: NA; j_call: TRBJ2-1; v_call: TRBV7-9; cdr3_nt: TGTGCCATCGGACCTCGAACCTACAATGAGCAGTTCTTC; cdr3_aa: CAIGPRTYNEQFF
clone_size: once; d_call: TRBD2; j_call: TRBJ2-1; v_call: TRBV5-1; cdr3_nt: TGCGCCAGCAATCAGGGTAGCGGGAACAATGAGCAGTTCTTC; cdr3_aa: CASNQGSGNNEQFF
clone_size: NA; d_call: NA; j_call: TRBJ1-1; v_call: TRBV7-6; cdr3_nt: TGTGCCAGCAGCAACTTAGCCCGAGATACTGAAGCTTTCTTT; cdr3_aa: CASSNLARDTEAFF